This T cell receptor beta chain was profiled in a study of CD8+ T cells in alopecia areata. Notes on the study in general: Affected scalp, especially in alopecia totalis/universalis, had a higher clonality than normal scalp did.

As to this clone: Its antigen is unidentified.

In each case, RNA was isolated and then reverse transcribed into cDNA as the sequencing template. Profiling relied on immunoSEQ multiplex PCR, and the TCRdb table lists in-frame clones only, not all of them. The sample has 130,000 to 150,000 clones, about three fifths seen once. Trimming stripped 1 base from V and 5 bases from J, with 9 bases between. The CDR3 is 12 residues long. CDR1 is GTSNPN and CDR2 is SVGIG in the germline V gene (reference sequence). Sorting of PBMCs yielded the CD4+ and CD8+ T cells. Source material: CD8+ T cells sorted from blood. The rearrangement links TRBV30 to TRBJ2-7; D tentatively fits TRBD1 or TRBD2 (5 bases each). The sequence derives from a human donor in good health. CDR3 bases: TGTGCCTGGAGTGCCCTGGGGGACGAGCAGTACTTC. This sequence encodes CAWSALGDEQYF.